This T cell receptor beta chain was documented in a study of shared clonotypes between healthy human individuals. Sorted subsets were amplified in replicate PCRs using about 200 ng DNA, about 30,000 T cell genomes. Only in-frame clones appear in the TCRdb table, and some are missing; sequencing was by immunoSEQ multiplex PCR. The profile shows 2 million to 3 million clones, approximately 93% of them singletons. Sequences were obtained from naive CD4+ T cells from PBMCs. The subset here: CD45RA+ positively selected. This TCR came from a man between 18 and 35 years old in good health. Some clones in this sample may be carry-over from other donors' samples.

CDR3 protein: CASSLARSEGVYTF. Here the CDR3 DNA reads TGTGCCAGCAGCTTAGCTCGGTCTGAAGGGGTCTACACCTTC. The chain links TRBV7-8 to TRBJ1-2; D perhaps matches TRBD1 (5 bases). CDR1 SGHVS and CDR2 FQNEAQ come from the germline V gene. The CDR3 has 14 residues. V was trimmed by 0 bases and J by 10 bases, leaving 15 bases between them.